This TCR beta chain was obtained from a study of blood T cells in healthy people across ages. The table lists this clonotype with a few counts. The CDR3 spans 18 residues. The V segment lost 6 bases and the J segment 4 bases; nucleotides outside the gene matches: 23. Germline V gene sequence: CDR1 DFQATT, CDR2 SNEGSKA (reference sequence). Using a J-beta primer mix together with a sample-barcoded 5' primer, a second PCR was run for roughly 7 to 12 cycles. TCRdb ran MiXCR on the 5' RACE reads and lists one entry per CDR3 protein. The sample yields more than 500,000 distinct CDR3 sequences, about 27% seen once. Separately, the same data were catalogued under a study of T cells of mothers and their children.

Sequencing was done on a sample of blood. This TCR came from a boy aged 2-15 years in good health. This sequence joins TRBV20-1 and TRBJ2-7, with 8 bases lining up with TRBD1. In DNA form, the CDR3 reads TGCAGTGCAGCTCCGGACAGGGTGCAATCTTCGGGTCTATACGAGCAGTACTTC. Translation gives CSAAPDRVQSSGLYEQYF.